Listed here are 16 T cell receptor beta chains from one sample, sequenced in a study of control samples from healthy donors and cancer patients. TCRdb's copy holds only in-frame clones and misses some; the assay was immunoSEQ multiplex PCR. The data contain about 120,000 clones, about 92% of them seen just once; the ten biggest clones take up about 1.5%. Input material: PBMCs. These receptors came from a man between 50 and 59 years old with head and neck cancer.

The J gene is TRBJ1-2, the V gene TRBV5-4, with D hard to call. From germline, CDR1 is SGHNT and CDR2 YYREEE (reference sequence). The CDR3 length is 14 residues. V gave up 5 bases and J gave up 1 base, with 12 bases separating them. The CDR3 sequence: CASRSGGINYGYTF. CDR3 in DNA: TGTGCCAGCAGGTCGGGCGGGATTAACTATGGCTACACCTTC. Full variable domain (rest looked up from reference TRBV5-4 and TRBJ1-2): ETGVTQSPTHLIKTRGQQVTLRCSSQSGHNTVSWYQQALGQGPQFIFQYYREEENGRGNFPPRFSGLQFPNYSSELNVNALELDDSALYLCASRSGGINYGYTFGSGTRLTVV.

The chain uses TRBV2 and TRBJ1-2; tentative D call: TRBD1 (6 bases). Looked up from germline, CDR1 is SNHLY and CDR2 is FYNNEI. The length of the CDR3 is 17 residues. The V gene lost 3 bases and the J gene lost 8 bases, with 25 bases spanning the gap. CDR3 residues: CASSDPVGAFRGRGYTF. The CDR3, as DNA: TGTGCCAGCAGTGACCCCGTGGGGGCATTCCGAGGTCGGGGCTACACCTTC.

CDR3 in amino acids: CASSSGTGIYEQYF. CDR3 nucleotide sequence: TGTGCCAGTTCTTCCGGGACAGGTATCTACGAGCAGTACTTC. V usage is TRBV19 and J usage is TRBJ2-7; 8 nucleotides match TRBD1. Germline-derived CDR1 and CDR2 are LNHDA and SQIVND (reference sequence). With V trimmed by 8 bases and J by 3 bases, 9 bases remained unmatched. The CDR3 has 14 amino acids.

This rearrangement joins TRBV7-9 to TRBJ2-3; 11 bases agree with TRBD2. The CDR3 is 16 residues long. CDR1 is SEHNR and CDR2 is FQNEAQ in the germline V gene (reference sequence). The trim removed 1 base at V and 4 bases at J, leaving 4 bases unmatched. CDR3 region: CASSLGVAGGPDTQYF. As DNA, the CDR3 is TGTGCCAGCAGCTTAGGAGTAGCGGGGGGGCCAGATACGCAGTATTTT.

This chain connects TRBV7-2 to TRBJ2-7, with 13 bases aligning to TRBD2. CDR1 SGHTA and CDR2 FQGNSA come from the germline V gene. V shed 1 base, J shed 8 bases, and the junction held 5 bases outside the gene matches. The CDR3 length is 15 residues. Written as DNA, the CDR3 is TGTGCCAGCAGCTTAGAACTAGCGGGGGGGTACCAGCAGTACTTC. This sequence encodes CASSLELAGGYQQYF.

The chain employs TRBV9 and TRBJ2-7; perhaps TRBD2 as D (7 bases). Trimming removed 0 bases at V and 6 bases at J, with 13 bases between. Germline loops: CDR1 SGDLS, CDR2 YYNGEE. There are 14 residues in the CDR3. CDR3 in DNA: TGTGCCAGCAGCGTAGCTGGAGGGGGGGTCGAGCAGTACTTC. It yields the protein CASSVAGGGVEQYF.

The V and J genes are TRBV30 and TRBJ1-2; unclear D gene. The CDR3 is made up of 14 amino acids. CDR1 and CDR2 from the germline V gene are GTSNPN and SVGIG (reference sequence). The ends were cut back, 2 bases at V and 9 bases at J, with 19 bases in the middle. DNA for the CDR3: TGTGCCTGGAGTAGGGAGACAAGGCTAATAAGCTACACCTTC. The encoded protein is CAWSRETRLISYTF.

V is TRBV1 and J is TRBJ1-2; the table gives TRBD1 as D, unverified against the DNA. TRBV1 is a pseudogene locus. The CDR3 is 19 amino acids. CDR3 nucleotides: TGCACCAGCAGCCAAGATAGTGGGGGACAGCATCCGATAAACTATGGCTACACCTTC. Encoded protein: CTSSQDSGGQHPINYGYTF.

This sequence joins TRBV12-5 and TRBJ1-1; D is possibly TRBD1 (6 bases). V was cut by 5 bases and J by 6 bases, with 22 bases left in between. The CDR3 is made up of 16 amino acids. CDR1 is LGHNT and CDR2 is FRNRAP in the germline V gene. The CDR3 is CASGVNRVRKFAEAFF. The CDR3 DNA sequence: TGTGCTAGTGGTGTTAACAGGGTCAGAAAATTCGCTGAAGCTTTCTTT.

The table lists this clone with a few counts. J is TRBJ1-1 and V is TRBV6-5, with 7 positions matching TRBD1. The V gene end was trimmed by 11 bases and the J gene end by 1 base; junction bases not matched to a gene: 10. The CDR3 totals 14 residues. Germline lookup yields CDR1 MNHEY and CDR2 SVGAGI. CDR3 region: CASRSRGRNTEAFF. The CDR3 DNA reads TGTGCCTCACGATCGAGGGGGCGGAACACTGAAGCTTTCTTT.

The chain uses TRBV5-1 and TRBJ2-5; 9 nucleotides match TRBD1. The CDR3 runs 17 residues. J lost 8 bases, V lost 0 bases, and 14 bases had no gene match. The germline V gene encodes CDR1 SGHRS and CDR2 YFSETQ. The CDR3: CASSLGSGTGPKVTQYF. The CDR3 DNA reads TGCGCCAGCAGCTTGGGGTCCGGGACAGGGCCAAAAGTCACCCAGTACTTC.

The J gene is TRBJ2-7, the V gene TRBV7-2; D remains unclear. This CDR3 contains 14 residues. V gave up 5 bases and J gave up 6 bases, with 17 bases separating them. Germline lookup yields CDR1 SGHTA and CDR2 FQGNSA. This CDR3 reads CASSATVGIGEQYF. Here the CDR3 DNA reads TGTGCCAGCAGCGCCACCGTGGGGATTGGCGAGCAGTACTTC.

This clone was picked up one time. The chain recombines TRBV7-2 with TRBJ1-1; D gene uncertain. CDR1 is SGHTA, CDR2 FQGNSA, per germline. The CDR3 loop spans 12 amino acids. V dropped 5 bases and J dropped 5 bases, with 9 bases sitting between them. This chain's CDR3 is CASSQSVTEAFF. Written as DNA, the CDR3 is TGTGCCAGCAGCCAATCGGTTACTGAAGCTTTCTTT.

The rearrangement links TRBV4-2 to TRBJ2-7, with D uncertain. The CDR3 contains 13 residues. Germline lookup yields CDR1 LGHNA and CDR2 YNFKEQ. Deletions cut 3 bases from V and 6 bases from J, with 12 bases between. The CDR3 loop is CASSHPGLGEQYF. The CDR3 nucleotides read TGTGCCAGCAGCCACCCCGGGCTAGGCGAGCAGTACTTC.

The V gene is TRBV12-3 or TRBV12-4, the J gene TRBJ2-2, with D possibly being TRBD1 or TRBD2 (5 bases each). The CDR3 extends over 13 amino acids. Between the trimmed V and J ends, which lost 5 bases and 6 bases, there was a span of 10 bases. The CDR3 nucleotides are TGTGCCAGCAGTACGCAGGGACCCGGGGAGCTGTTTTTT. It is translated as CASSTQGPGELFF.

The rearrangement joins TRBV12-3 or TRBV12-4 to TRBJ1-5; D gene uncertain. The CDR3 loop spans 13 amino acids. V lost 3 bases, J lost 3 bases, and 6 bases lay in between. The CDR3 region is CASSFLDNQPQHF. The CDR3 bases are TGTGCCAGCAGTTTTCTGGACAATCAGCCCCAGCATTTT.